Detailed here is one TCR beta chain. A read error may account for a junction end that differs from germline. Diagnostic criteria defined recently for definite or probable disease were met by the Susac syndrome patients. This record belongs to a study of CD8 T cells in Susac syndrome. Random hexamers were used to reverse transcribe about 0.5 to 1 ug of RNA. TCRdb re-called the immunoSEQ multiplex PCR reads through MiXCR, storing one row per CDR3 protein. The data contain about 150,000 distinct CDR3 sequences, 95% of them singletons. Looked up from germline, CDR1 is KGHSH and CDR2 is LQKENI. The CDR3 totals 14 residues.

The receptor comes from a human donor with Susac syndrome. This sequence joins TRBV18 and TRBJ1-1; unclear D gene. Sequences were obtained from CD4+ T cells from PBMCs. This CDR3 is CASSPPGSNTEAFF. CDR3 bases: TGTGCCAGCTCCCCACCGGGGAGCAACACTGAAGCTTTCTTT.